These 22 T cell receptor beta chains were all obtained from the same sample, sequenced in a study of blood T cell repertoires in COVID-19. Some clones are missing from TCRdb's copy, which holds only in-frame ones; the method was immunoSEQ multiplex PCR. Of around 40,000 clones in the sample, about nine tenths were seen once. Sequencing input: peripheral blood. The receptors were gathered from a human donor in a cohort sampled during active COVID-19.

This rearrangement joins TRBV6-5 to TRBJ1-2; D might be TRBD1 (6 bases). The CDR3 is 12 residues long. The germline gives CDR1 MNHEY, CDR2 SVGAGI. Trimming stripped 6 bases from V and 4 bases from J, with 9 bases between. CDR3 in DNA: TGTGCCAGCAGGGACAGCCTCTATGGCTACACCTTC. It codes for CASRDSLYGYTF.

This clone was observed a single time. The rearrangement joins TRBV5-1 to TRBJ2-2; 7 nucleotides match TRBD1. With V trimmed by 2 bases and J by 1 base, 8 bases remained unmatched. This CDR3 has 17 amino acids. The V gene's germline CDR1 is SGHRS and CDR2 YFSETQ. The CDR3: CASSFLTGTVNTGELFF. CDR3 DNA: TGCGCCAGCAGCTTTCTTACCGGGACAGTGAACACCGGGGAGCTGTTTTTT.

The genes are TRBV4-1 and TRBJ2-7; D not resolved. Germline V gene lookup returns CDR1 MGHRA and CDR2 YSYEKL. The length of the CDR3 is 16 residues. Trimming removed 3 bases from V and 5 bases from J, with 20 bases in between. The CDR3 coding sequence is TGCGCCAGCAGCCATCCTCCTGACGGTTTCAGGAACGAGCAGTACTTC. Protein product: CASSHPPDGFRNEQYF.

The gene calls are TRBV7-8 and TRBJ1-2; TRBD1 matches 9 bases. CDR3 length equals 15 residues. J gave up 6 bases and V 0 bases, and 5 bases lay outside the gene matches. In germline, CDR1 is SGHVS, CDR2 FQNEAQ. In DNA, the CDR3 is TGTGCCAGCAGCTTAGCGACAGGGGGAGGAGATGGCTACACCTTC. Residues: CASSLATGGGDGYTF.

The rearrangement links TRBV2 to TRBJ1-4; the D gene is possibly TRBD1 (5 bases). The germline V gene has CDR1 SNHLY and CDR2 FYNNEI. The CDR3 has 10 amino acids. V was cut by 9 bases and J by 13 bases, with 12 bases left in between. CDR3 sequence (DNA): TGTGCCAGTGCCCCCGGGGGACTGTTTTTT. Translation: CASAPGGLFF.

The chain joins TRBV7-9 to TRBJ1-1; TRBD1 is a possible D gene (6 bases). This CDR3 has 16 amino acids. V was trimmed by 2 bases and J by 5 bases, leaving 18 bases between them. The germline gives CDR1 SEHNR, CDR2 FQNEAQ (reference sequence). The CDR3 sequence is CASSLSVRGADTEAFF. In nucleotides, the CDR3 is TGTGCCAGCAGCTTATCAGTGCGGGGGGCGGATACTGAAGCTTTCTTT.

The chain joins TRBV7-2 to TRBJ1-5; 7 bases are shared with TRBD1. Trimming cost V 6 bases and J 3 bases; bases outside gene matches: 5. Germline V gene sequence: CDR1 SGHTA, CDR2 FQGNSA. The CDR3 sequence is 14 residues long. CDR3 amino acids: CASSRDSINQPQHF. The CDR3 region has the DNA TGTGCCAGCAGTAGGGACAGCATCAATCAGCCCCAGCATTTT.

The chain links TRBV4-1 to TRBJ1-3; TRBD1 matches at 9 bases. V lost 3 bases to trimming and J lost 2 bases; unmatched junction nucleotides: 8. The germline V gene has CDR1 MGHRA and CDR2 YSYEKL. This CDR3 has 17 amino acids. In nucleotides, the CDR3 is TGCGCCAGCAGCCAGGGACAGGGCGCCGGTCCTGGAAACACCATATATTTT. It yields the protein CASSQGQGAGPGNTIYF.

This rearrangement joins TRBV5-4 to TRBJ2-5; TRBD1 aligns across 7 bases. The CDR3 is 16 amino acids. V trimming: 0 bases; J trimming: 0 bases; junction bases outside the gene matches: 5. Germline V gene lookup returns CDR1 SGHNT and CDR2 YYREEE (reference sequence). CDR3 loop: CASSLGGQSYQETQYF. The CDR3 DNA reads TGTGCCAGCAGCTTGGGGGGACAGTCGTACCAAGAGACCCAGTACTTC.

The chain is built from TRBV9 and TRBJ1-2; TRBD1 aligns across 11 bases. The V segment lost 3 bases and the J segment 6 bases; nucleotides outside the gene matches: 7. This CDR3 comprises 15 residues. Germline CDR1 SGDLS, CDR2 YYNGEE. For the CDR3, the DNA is TGTGCCAGCAGCGCTACCGGGACAGGGGGTGATGGCTACACCTTC. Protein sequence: CASSATGTGGDGYTF.

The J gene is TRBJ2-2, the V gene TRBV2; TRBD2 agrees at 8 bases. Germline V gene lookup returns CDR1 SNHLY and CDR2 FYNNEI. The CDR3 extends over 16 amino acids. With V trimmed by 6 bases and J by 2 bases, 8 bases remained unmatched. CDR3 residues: CASRADGGGNTGELFF. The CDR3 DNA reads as TGTGCCAGCAGGGCGGACGGGGGGGGAAACACCGGGGAGCTGTTTTTT. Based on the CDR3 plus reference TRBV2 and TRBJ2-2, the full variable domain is EPEVTQTPSHQVTQMGQEVILRCVPISNHLYFYWYRQILGQKVEFLVSFYNNEISEKSEIFDDQFSVERPDGSNFTLKIRSTKLEDSAMYFCASRADGGGNTGELFFGEGSRLTVL.

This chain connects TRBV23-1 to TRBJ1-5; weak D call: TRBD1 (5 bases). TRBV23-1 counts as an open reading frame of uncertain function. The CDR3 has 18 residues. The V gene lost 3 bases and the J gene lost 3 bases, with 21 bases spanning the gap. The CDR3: CASSHCWAGPAPNQPQHF. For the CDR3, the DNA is TGCGCCAGCAGTCATTGTTGGGCAGGGCCCGCGCCCAATCAGCCCCAGCATTTT.

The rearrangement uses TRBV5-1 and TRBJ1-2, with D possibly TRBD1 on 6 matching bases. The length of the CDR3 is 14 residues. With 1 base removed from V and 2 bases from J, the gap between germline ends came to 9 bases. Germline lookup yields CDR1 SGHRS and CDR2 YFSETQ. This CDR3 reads CASSLWDINYGYTF. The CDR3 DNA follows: TGCGCCAGCAGCTTGTGGGACATCAACTATGGCTACACCTTC.

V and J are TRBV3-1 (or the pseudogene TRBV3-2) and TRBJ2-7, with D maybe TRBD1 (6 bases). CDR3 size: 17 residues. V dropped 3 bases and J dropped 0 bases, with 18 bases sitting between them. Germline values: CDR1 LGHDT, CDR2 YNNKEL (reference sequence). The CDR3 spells CASSQELWTESSYEQYF. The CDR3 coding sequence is TGTGCCAGCAGCCAGGAACTATGGACAGAGAGCTCCTACGAGCAGTACTTC.

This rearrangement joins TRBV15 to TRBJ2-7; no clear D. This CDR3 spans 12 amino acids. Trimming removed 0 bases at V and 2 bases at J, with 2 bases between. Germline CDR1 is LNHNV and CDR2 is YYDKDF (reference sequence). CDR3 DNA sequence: TGTGCCACCAGCAGAGACGCCTACGAGCAGTACTTC. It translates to CATSRDAYEQYF.

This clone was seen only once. The DNA for the CDR3 is TGTGCCAGCAGCGTCGCCGGGGGGACCCCCTATACTGAGCAGTTCTTC. It encodes CASSVAGGTPYTEQFF. The J gene is TRBJ2-1, the V gene TRBV9; 7 bases agree with TRBD2. This CDR3 comprises 16 residues. CDR1 SGDLS and CDR2 YYNGEE come from the germline V gene. The ends lost 2 bases at V and 9 bases at J; junction bases unmatched: 14.

CDR3 nucleotides: TGTGCCAGCAGCGAGACAATTCTGGTGGGTGGGGCCAACGTCCTGACTTTC. Encoded protein: CASSETILVGGANVLTF. The chain joins TRBV9 to TRBJ2-6; D is unresolved. The CDR3 runs 17 residues. CDR1 SGDLS and CDR2 YYNGEE come from the germline V gene. V lost 3 bases to trimming and J lost 3 bases, with 16 bases between them.

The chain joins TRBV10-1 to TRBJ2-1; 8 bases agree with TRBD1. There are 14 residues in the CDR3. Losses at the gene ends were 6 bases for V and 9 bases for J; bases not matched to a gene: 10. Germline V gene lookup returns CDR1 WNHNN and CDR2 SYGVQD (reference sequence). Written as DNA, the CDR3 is TGCGCCAGCAGCCCCTCGTCAGGGGGCAGTGAGCAGTTCTTC. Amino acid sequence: CASSPSSGGSEQFF.

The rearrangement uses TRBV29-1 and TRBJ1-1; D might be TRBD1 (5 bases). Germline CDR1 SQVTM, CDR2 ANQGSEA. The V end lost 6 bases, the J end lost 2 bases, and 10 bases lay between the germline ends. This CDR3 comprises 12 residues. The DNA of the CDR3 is TGCAGCGTCCTGACAGCTAACACTGAAGCTTTCTTT. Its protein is CSVLTANTEAFF.

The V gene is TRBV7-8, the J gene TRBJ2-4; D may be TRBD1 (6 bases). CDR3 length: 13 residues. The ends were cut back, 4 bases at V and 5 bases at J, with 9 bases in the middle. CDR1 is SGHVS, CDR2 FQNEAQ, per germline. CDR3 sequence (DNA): TGTGCCAGCAGCTGGGACATCGAAAACATTCAGTACTTC. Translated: CASSWDIENIQYF.

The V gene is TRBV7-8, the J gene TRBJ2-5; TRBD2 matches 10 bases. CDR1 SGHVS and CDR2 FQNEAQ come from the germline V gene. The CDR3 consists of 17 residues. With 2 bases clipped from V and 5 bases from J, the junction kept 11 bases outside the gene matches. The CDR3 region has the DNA TGTGCCAGCAGCTTACTAGCGGGGGCCTATATGGAGGAGACCCAGTACTTC. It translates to CASSLLAGAYMEETQYF.

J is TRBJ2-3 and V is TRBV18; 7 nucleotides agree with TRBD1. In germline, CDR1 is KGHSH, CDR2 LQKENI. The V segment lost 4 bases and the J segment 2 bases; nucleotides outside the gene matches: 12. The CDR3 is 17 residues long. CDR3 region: CASSQSPGQLPTDTQYF. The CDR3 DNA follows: TGTGCCAGCTCACAAAGCCCGGGACAGCTCCCCACAGATACGCAGTATTTT.